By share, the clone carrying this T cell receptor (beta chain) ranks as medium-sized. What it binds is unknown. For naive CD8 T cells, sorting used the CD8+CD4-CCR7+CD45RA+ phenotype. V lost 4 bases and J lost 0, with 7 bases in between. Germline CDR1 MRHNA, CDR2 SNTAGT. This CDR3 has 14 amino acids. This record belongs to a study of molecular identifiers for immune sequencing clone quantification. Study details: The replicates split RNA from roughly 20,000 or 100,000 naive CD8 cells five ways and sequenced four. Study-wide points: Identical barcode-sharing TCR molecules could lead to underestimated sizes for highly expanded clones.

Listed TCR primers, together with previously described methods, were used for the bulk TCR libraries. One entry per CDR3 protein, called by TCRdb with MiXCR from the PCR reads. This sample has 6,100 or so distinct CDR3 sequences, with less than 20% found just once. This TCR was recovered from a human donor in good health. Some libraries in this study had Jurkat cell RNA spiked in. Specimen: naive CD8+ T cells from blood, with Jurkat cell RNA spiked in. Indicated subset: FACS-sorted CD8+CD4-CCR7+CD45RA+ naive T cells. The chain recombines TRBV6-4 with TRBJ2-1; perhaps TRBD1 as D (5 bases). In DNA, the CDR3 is TGTGCCAGCAGTGCTGACAGCTCCTACAATGAGCAGTTCTTC. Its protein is CASSADSSYNEQFF.